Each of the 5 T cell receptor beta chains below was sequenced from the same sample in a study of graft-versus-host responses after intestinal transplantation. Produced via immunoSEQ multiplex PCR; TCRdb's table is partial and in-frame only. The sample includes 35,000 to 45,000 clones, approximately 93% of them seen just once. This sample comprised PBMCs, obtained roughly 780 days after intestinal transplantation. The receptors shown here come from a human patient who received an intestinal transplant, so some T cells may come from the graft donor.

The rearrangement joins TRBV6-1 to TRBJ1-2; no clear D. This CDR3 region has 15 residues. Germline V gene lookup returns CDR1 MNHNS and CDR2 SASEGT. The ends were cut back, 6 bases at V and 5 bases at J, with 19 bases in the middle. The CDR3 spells CASRDPVGRPYGYTF. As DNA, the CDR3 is TGTGCCAGCAGGGACCCAGTCGGGAGGCCGTATGGCTACACCTTC.

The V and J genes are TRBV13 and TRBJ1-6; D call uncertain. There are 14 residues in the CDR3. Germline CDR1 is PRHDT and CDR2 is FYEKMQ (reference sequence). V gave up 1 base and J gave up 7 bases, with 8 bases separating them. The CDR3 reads CASSLDGPNSPLHF. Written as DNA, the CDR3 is TGTGCCAGCAGCTTAGACGGACCCAATTCACCCCTCCACTTT.

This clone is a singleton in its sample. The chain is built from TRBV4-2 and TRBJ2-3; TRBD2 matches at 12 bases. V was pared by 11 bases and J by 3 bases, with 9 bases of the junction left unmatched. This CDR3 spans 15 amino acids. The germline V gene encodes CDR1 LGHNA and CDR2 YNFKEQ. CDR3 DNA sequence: TGTGCCGCAAAGAGGGGGACTAGCGGGACAGATACGCAGTATTTT. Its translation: CAAKRGTSGTDTQYF.

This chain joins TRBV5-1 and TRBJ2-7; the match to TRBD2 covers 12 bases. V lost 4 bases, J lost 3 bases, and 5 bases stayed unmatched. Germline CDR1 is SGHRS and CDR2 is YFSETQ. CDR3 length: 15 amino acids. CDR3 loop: CASSRTSGDSYEQYF. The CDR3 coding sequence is TGCGCCAGCAGCCGGACTAGCGGGGACAGCTACGAGCAGTACTTC.

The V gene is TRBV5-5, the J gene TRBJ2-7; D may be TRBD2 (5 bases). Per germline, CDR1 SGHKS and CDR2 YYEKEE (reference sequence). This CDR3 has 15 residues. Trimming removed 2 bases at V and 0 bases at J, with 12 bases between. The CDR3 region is CASSFSGSHSYEQYF. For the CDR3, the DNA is TGTGCCAGCAGCTTTTCGGGGTCCCACTCCTACGAGCAGTACTTC. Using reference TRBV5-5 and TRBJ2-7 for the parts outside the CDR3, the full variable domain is DAGVTQSPTHLIKTRGQQVTLRCSPISGHKSVSWYQQVLGQGPQFIFQYYEKEERGRGNFPDRFSARQFPNYSSELNVNALLLGDSALYLCASSFSGSHSYEQYFGPGTRLTVT.